These 25 T cell receptor beta chains were sequenced from one sample in a study of blood T cell repertoires in COVID-19. Generated by immunoSEQ multiplex PCR, the TCRdb table keeps only in-frame clones and is missing some. The sample has about 110,000 clones, roughly 70% seen once. Sequenced material: peripheral blood. The receptor set was obtained from a woman aged 40 to 50 with acute or convalescent COVID-19.

The V call is TRBV10-3, the J call TRBJ1-1; D remains ambiguous. Germline CDR1 and CDR2: ENHRY and SYGVKD. V lost 2 bases to trimming and J lost 6 bases, with 10 bases between them. The CDR3 loop spans 13 amino acids. The CDR3 region has the DNA TGTGCCATCAGTGAGCTAGCGGCGGCTGAAGCTTTCTTT. It codes for CAISELAAAEAFF.

This clone was seen only a few times. The chain recombines TRBV28 with TRBJ1-3; no clear D gene. The germline V and J ends were trimmed by 3 bases and 0 bases, with 6 bases remaining between them. The CDR3 is 14 residues long. The germline CDR1 and CDR2 sequences are MDHEN and SYDVKM. The CDR3 coding sequence is TGTGCCAGCAGTTTGGCTGACTCTGGAAACACCATATATTTT. Protein: CASSLADSGNTIYF.

J is TRBJ2-5 and V is TRBV30; D is unresolved. This CDR3 has 13 residues. V gave up 4 bases and J gave up 4 bases, with 13 bases separating them. Germline loops: CDR1 GTSNPN, CDR2 SVGIG (reference sequence). For the CDR3, the DNA is TGTGCCTGGACCCCAGATGAGGTAGAGACCCAGTACTTC. It translates to CAWTPDEVETQYF. The variable domain in full, with the rest retrieved from reference TRBV30 and TRBJ2-5, is SQTIHQWPATLVQPVGSPLSLECTVEGTSNPNLYWYRQAAGRGLQLLFYSVGIGQISSEVPQNLSASRPQDRQFILSSKKLLLSDSGFYLCAWTPDEVETQYFGPGTRLLVL.

The chain employs TRBV30 and TRBJ1-2; 7 bases fit TRBD1. With V trimmed by 0 bases and J by 4 bases, 5 bases remained unmatched. This CDR3 spans 14 amino acids. Germline V lookup: CDR1 GTSNPN, CDR2 SVGIG (reference sequence). The CDR3 bases are TGTGCCTGGAGTGTAACAGGGGTGAGCTATGGCTACACCTTC. Translated: CAWSVTGVSYGYTF.

The chain joins TRBV7-2 to TRBJ2-5, with D possibly matching TRBD1 (6 bases). The CDR3 runs to 14 residues. Trimming stripped 2 bases from V and 2 bases from J, with 9 bases between. Germline CDR1 SGHTA, CDR2 FQGNSA. This CDR3 is CASSLLRGQETQYF. CDR3 DNA: TGTGCCAGCAGCTTACTCAGGGGTCAAGAGACCCAGTACTTC.

This clone was picked up a small number of times. The chain combines TRBV28 with TRBJ2-7; D gene uncertain. The germline gives CDR1 MDHEN, CDR2 SYDVKM. Trimming took off 6 bases at V and 6 bases at J, with 18 bases between the two ends. This CDR3 comprises 14 residues. CDR3 sequence (DNA): TGTGCCAGCAGGGATACTAAGCCCCTCTCCGAGCAGTACTTC. Protein: CASRDTKPLSEQYF.

The V and J genes are TRBV5-4 and TRBJ2-3; TRBD2 might be the D (5 bases). Trimming stripped 0 bases from V and 5 bases from J, with 13 bases between. Per the germline V gene, CDR1 is SGHNT and CDR2 is YYREEE (reference sequence). The CDR3 extends over 15 amino acids. The CDR3 reads CASSLVTGGGDTQYF. The CDR3 DNA sequence: TGTGCCAGCAGCTTGGTAACGGGCGGAGGAGATACGCAGTATTTT. Supplemented by reference TRBV5-4 and TRBJ2-3, the full variable domain reads ETGVTQSPTHLIKTRGQQVTLRCSSQSGHNTVSWYQQALGQGPQFIFQYYREEENGRGNFPPRFSGLQFPNYSSELNVNALELDDSALYLCASSLVTGGGDTQYFGPGTRLTVL.

V is TRBV18 and J is TRBJ2-7; TRBD1 might be the D (6 bases). Germline V gene lookup returns CDR1 KGHSH and CDR2 LQKENI. The CDR3 loop spans 12 amino acids. V gave up 6 bases and J gave up 2 bases, with 8 bases separating them. This chain's CDR3 is CASSGQTYEQYF. DNA for the CDR3: TGTGCCAGCTCCGGACAGACCTACGAGCAGTACTTC.

V is TRBV6-2 or TRBV6-3 and J is TRBJ1-1; possibly TRBD1 for D (5 bases). CDR3 size: 14 residues. CDR1 is MNHEY, CDR2 SVGEGT, per germline. With 6 bases removed from V and 2 bases from J, the gap between germline ends came to 13 bases. The chain's CDR3 is CASSPPGTNTEAFF. The CDR3 DNA reads as TGTGCCAGCAGCCCTCCCGGGACTAACACTGAAGCTTTCTTT.

This chain connects TRBV19 to TRBJ2-1; 10 bases are shared with TRBD2. Per the germline V gene, CDR1 is LNHDA and CDR2 is SQIVND (reference sequence). J gave up 5 bases and V 6 bases, and 7 bases lay outside the gene matches. The CDR3 consists of 15 residues. This CDR3 is CASRTSGYIHNEQFF. CDR3 coding DNA: TGTGCCAGTAGGACTAGCGGGTATATTCACAATGAGCAGTTCTTC.

This clone was observed a handful of times. This chain uses TRBV7-2 with TRBJ2-5; possible D gene TRBD2, 6 bases. The CDR3 is 14 amino acids. Trimming left V 5 bases short and J 4 bases short, with 14 bases between. Germline V CDR1 and CDR2: SGHTA, FQGNSA. CDR3 residues: CASSPGAGTETQYF. The CDR3 nucleotides are TGTGCCAGCAGCCCCGGGGCGGGGACAGAGACCCAGTACTTC.

CDR3 sequence reads: CASSPLGQAGTF. CDR3 coding DNA: TGTGCCAGTAGTCCCCTCGGACAGGCAGGCACCTTC. The chain is built from TRBV19 and TRBJ1-2, with 7 bases lining up with TRBD1. The CDR3 totals 12 residues. With 5 bases clipped from V and 13 bases from J, the junction kept 10 bases outside the gene matches. Germline lookup yields CDR1 LNHDA and CDR2 SQIVND (reference sequence).

The rearrangement links TRBV28 to TRBJ2-5; 8 nucleotides line up with TRBD2. The CDR3 is 14 residues long. V shed 8 bases and J 1 base; nucleotides not matched to a gene: 6. CDR1 is MDHEN and CDR2 is SYDVKM in the germline V gene. The CDR3 loop reads CASRSGGLQETQYF. The CDR3 DNA reads TGTGCCAGCCGGAGCGGGGGCCTCCAAGAGACCCAGTACTTC.

This clone was observed a few times. CDR3 residues: CASSEGSSYNSPLHF. The CDR3, as DNA: TGTGCCAGCAGTGAAGGTAGCTCCTATAATTCACCCCTCCACTTT. This chain uses TRBV6-1 with TRBJ1-6; D gene uncertain. The CDR3 sequence is 15 residues long. Germline V CDR1 and CDR2: MNHNS, SASEGT. V gave up 1 base and J gave up 0 bases, with 4 bases separating them.

The chain carries TRBV5-1 and TRBJ1-6; 8 nucleotides match TRBD1. Germline trimming cut 0 bases from V and 8 bases from J; bases unmatched to any gene: 7. CDR1 and CDR2 (germline): SGHRS, YFSETQ. The CDR3 sequence is 16 residues long. In nucleotides, the CDR3 is TGCGCCAGCAGCTTGGAACAGGGGGGTTCGCATTCACCCCTCCACTTT. This codes for CASSLEQGGSHSPLHF.

The chain employs TRBV3-1 (or the pseudogene TRBV3-2) and TRBJ2-7; 13 bases align to TRBD2. The CDR3 runs 15 residues. The germline V gene encodes CDR1 LGHDT and CDR2 YNNKEL (reference sequence). V shed 6 bases and J 6 bases; nucleotides not matched to a gene: 8. The CDR3: CASSQTSGGAFEQYF. In DNA, the CDR3 is TGTGCCAGCAGTCAAACTAGCGGGGGGGCCTTCGAGCAGTACTTC.

The rearrangement links TRBV5-4 to TRBJ1-6; D is perhaps TRBD1 (6 bases). The CDR3 extends over 16 amino acids. V was shortened by 3 bases and J by 6 bases, with 16 bases between the two germline ends. CDR1 SGHNT and CDR2 YYREEE come from the germline V gene (reference sequence). CDR3 DNA sequence: TGTGCCAGCAGCTCGTACGGCGCAGGGGTTAATTCACCCCTCCACTTT. This encodes CASSSYGAGVNSPLHF.

This clone turned up a few times. The rearrangement joins TRBV2 to TRBJ1-4, with a weak D call TRBD1 (6 bases). The CDR3 is made up of 13 amino acids. Germline V gene sequence: CDR1 SNHLY, CDR2 FYNNEI. V gave up 7 bases and J gave up 8 bases, with 14 bases separating them. DNA of the CDR3: TGTGCCAGCATAATGGACAGAAACGAAAAACTGTTTTTT. Translation gives CASIMDRNEKLFF. Complete variable domain (other parts from reference TRBV2 and TRBJ1-4): EPEVTQTPSHQVTQMGQEVILRCVPISNHLYFYWYRQILGQKVEFLVSFYNNEISEKSEIFDDQFSVERPDGSNFTLKIRSTKLEDSAMYFCASIMDRNEKLFFGSGTQLSVL.

V and J are TRBV7-9 and TRBJ2-7, with D possibly matching TRBD1 (5 bases). Trimming stripped 5 bases from V and 2 bases from J, with 16 bases between. Germline V gives CDR1 SEHNR, CDR2 FQNEAQ (reference sequence). The CDR3 sequence is 15 residues long. Written as DNA, the CDR3 is TGTGCCAGCAGCCCCACGCAAAAGGGGACCTACGAGCAGTACTTC. Amino acids: CASSPTQKGTYEQYF.

In its sample, this clone was seen many times. V usage is TRBV5-1 and J usage is TRBJ2-7, with 7 bases identical to TRBD1. Germline loops: CDR1 SGHRS, CDR2 YFSETQ. V was clipped by 7 bases and J by 1 base; unmatched bases: 14. This CDR3 is built from 16 residues. The CDR3 sequence is CASSDRKLGESYEQYF. Written as DNA, the CDR3 is TGCGCCAGCTCGGACAGGAAACTCGGAGAATCCTACGAGCAGTACTTC.

The genes are TRBV5-1 and TRBJ2-1; D unclear. The germline V gene has CDR1 SGHRS and CDR2 YFSETQ. V lost 4 bases and J 2 bases, leaving 13 bases between the germline ends. The CDR3 runs to 15 residues. The CDR3 nucleotides are TGCGCCAGCAGCATCACCCAGGTGGCCTACAATGAGCAGTTCTTC. Protein product: CASSITQVAYNEQFF.

This chain links TRBV7-9 with TRBJ2-7; D possibly corresponds to TRBD1 (6 bases). The CDR3 extends over 14 amino acids. V lost 5 bases to trimming and J lost 2 bases, with 13 bases between them. Per the germline V gene, CDR1 is SEHNR and CDR2 is FQNEAQ (reference sequence). For the CDR3, the DNA is TGTGCCAGCAGCCATAACAGGGTTCCCTACGAGCAGTACTTC. Translating gives CASSHNRVPYEQYF.

This clone was seen a single time. The chain employs TRBV15 and TRBJ2-5; D is perhaps TRBD1 (6 bases). The CDR3 consists of 23 residues. Germline V gives CDR1 LNHNV, CDR2 YYDKDF (reference sequence). With 5 bases removed from V and 2 bases from J, the gap between germline ends came to 39 bases. Here the CDR3 reads CATSSWGQGTTLTLNPFQETQYF. The CDR3 DNA is TGTGCCACCAGCTCTTGGGGGCAGGGGACAACCTTAACCTTGAACCCCTTTCAAGAGACCCAGTACTTC.

The chain recombines TRBV13 with TRBJ2-2; TRBD1 matches 12 bases. The CDR3 sequence is 17 residues long. Germline V gene sequence: CDR1 PRHDT, CDR2 FYEKMQ (reference sequence). V lost 5 bases to trimming and J lost 4 bases; unmatched junction nucleotides: 8. This chain's CDR3 is CASSPGDRGRITGELFF. DNA of the CDR3: TGTGCCAGCAGCCCCGGGGACAGGGGGCGCATCACCGGGGAGCTGTTTTTT. Full variable domain (rest looked up from reference TRBV13 and TRBJ2-2): AAGVIQSPRHLIKEKRETATLKCYPIPRHDTVYWYQQGPGQDPQFLISFYEKMQSDKGSIPDRFSAQQFSDYHSELNMSSLELGDSALYFCASSPGDRGRITGELFFGEGSRLTVL.

Many counts were recorded for this clone. The chain uses TRBV28 and TRBJ1-1, with no clear D. CDR3 length: 13 residues. Looked up from germline, CDR1 is MDHEN and CDR2 is SYDVKM. The V gene lost 5 bases and the J gene lost 4 bases, with 11 bases spanning the gap. DNA for the CDR3: TGTGCCAGCAGTCCGACTCGCCTCACTGAAGCTTTCTTT. Residues: CASSPTRLTEAFF. Variable domain in full (rest from reference TRBV28 and TRBJ1-1): DVKVTQSSRYLVKRTGEKVFLECVQDMDHENMFWYRQDPGLGLRLIYFSYDVKMKEKGDIPEGYSVSREKKERFSLILESASTNQTSMYLCASSPTRLTEAFFGQGTRLTVV.